These 9 T cell receptor beta chains originate from one sample sequenced in a study of CD8+CD57+ T cells in acquired aplastic anemia. CDR3 and TCR beta VDJ profiling relied on a genomic DNA template. Via MiXCR, TCRdb re-called the reads, giving one row per CDR3 protein. The sample lists roughly 190,000 distinct CDR3 sequences, approximately 50% occurring once. Patients included in sequencing had previously demonstrated CD8+CD57+ cell expansion by flow cytometry. The sample taken for sequencing was sorted CD4+, CD8+, or CD8+CD57+ T cells (not recorded which) from PBMCs. The receptors stem from a human donor with aplastic anemia.

As for this clonotype: This CDR3 fails to terminate in the conserved phenylalanine or tryptophan, so it likely reflects a read error. The chain is built from TRBV5-1 and TRBJ2-5; D is uncertain. Trimming pared 0 bases from V and 5 bases from J, leaving 8 bases between. This CDR3 has 13 amino acids. Germline loops: CDR1 SGHRS, CDR2 YFSETQ. In DNA form, the CDR3 reads TGCGCCAGCAGCTTGGGCGTTCAGGAGACCCAGTACCTC. Amino acid sequence: CASSLGVQETQYL.

This clonotype was seen ten or more times. The genes are TRBV5-1 and TRBJ2-1; D is unresolved. V dropped 2 bases and J dropped 9 bases, with 9 bases sitting between them. The CDR3 has 12 residues. Per germline, CDR1 SGHRS and CDR2 YFSETQ. The CDR3 nucleotides read TGCGCCAGCAGCTTTGACGGGCCTGAGCAGTTCTTC. This gives the protein CASSFDGPEQFF.

CDR3 in amino acids: CASSGLGTEAFF. The CDR3 DNA reads TGTGCCAGCAGTGGGTTGGGCACTGAAGCTTTCTTT. The chain has TRBV2 and TRBJ1-1; D remains unclear. Germline-derived CDR1 and CDR2 are SNHLY and FYNNEI. CDR3 length: 12 amino acids. Trimming pared 4 bases from V and 4 bases from J, leaving 7 bases between.

This clonotype was seen a handful of times. The chain links TRBV11-2 to TRBJ2-7; perhaps TRBD1 as D (6 bases). This CDR3 is built from 12 residues. The V end was cut by 5 bases, the J end by 5 bases, with 10 bases between. From germline, CDR1 is SGHAT and CDR2 FQNNGV. The CDR3 region has the DNA TGTGCCAGCAGCACCCGGACAGACGAGCAGTACTTC. Protein: CASSTRTDEQYF. Full variable domain (remainder filled in from reference TRBV11-2 and TRBJ2-7): EAGVAQSPRYKIIEKRQSVAFWCNPISGHATLYWYQQILGQGPKLLIQFQNNGVVDDSQLPKDRFSAERLKGVDSTLKIQPAKLEDSAVYLCASSTRTDEQYFGPGTRLTVT.

In its sample, this clonotype was seen once. The V gene is TRBV2, the J gene TRBJ2-7; TRBD1 is a possible D gene (5 bases). Per the germline V gene, CDR1 is SNHLY and CDR2 is FYNNEI. Trimming removed 6 bases at V and 0 bases at J, with 12 bases between. The CDR3 consists of 14 residues. The DNA of the CDR3 is TGTGCCAGCAGCACCGACAGTTACTCCTACGAGCAGTACTTC. Translation gives CASSTDSYSYEQYF.

This clonotype was seen a handful of times. The chain has TRBV20-1 and TRBJ2-7, with unresolved D. The CDR3 sequence is 13 residues long. In germline, CDR1 is DFQATT, CDR2 SNEGSKA (reference sequence). Trimming removed 0 bases at V and 5 bases at J, with 11 bases between. CDR3 DNA: TGCAGTGCTAGAGATTACCGGTCGGACGAGCAGTACTTC. Its protein product is CSARDYRSDEQYF.

The chain couples TRBV20-1 to TRBJ2-1, with TRBD2 identical over 11 bases. V was clipped by 5 bases and J by 7 bases; unmatched bases: 4. Germline lookup yields CDR1 DFQATT and CDR2 SNEGSKA (reference sequence). CDR3 length equals 13 residues. CDR3 sequence reads: CSAPLAGENEQFF. Written as DNA, the CDR3 is TGCAGTGCTCCACTAGCGGGAGAGAATGAGCAGTTCTTC.

Ten or more counts support this clonotype. The chain couples TRBV7-2 to TRBJ1-2; 7 positions agree with TRBD1. Germline loops: CDR1 SGHTA, CDR2 FQGNSA. The CDR3 has 14 amino acids. Trimming at V came to 10 bases and at J to 4 bases, leaving 12 bases not matched to a gene. The CDR3 DNA follows: TGTGCCAAGCGGGCAACGGGACAGCGCTATGGCTACACCTTC. It translates to CAKRATGQRYGYTF.

As for this clonotype: This may be a read error: a much more frequent sequence differs by one nucleotide. The V call is TRBV6-2 or TRBV6-3, the J call TRBJ1-2; D not certain. The V end was cut by 2 bases, the J end by 10 bases, with 23 bases between. CDR3 size: 16 residues. Per the germline V gene, CDR1 is MNHEY and CDR2 is SVGEGT. CDR3 nucleotide sequence: TGTGCCAGCAGTTACCCTCCCTGGGCCGCCTCGCCAGACTACACCTTC. It encodes CASSYPPWAASPDYTF.